The 3 T cell receptor beta chains below come from one sample, sequenced in a study of neoadjuvant anti-PD-1 for oral cavity cancer. Clones were sequenced by immunoSEQ multiplex PCR, and TCRdb holds only the in-frame ones, with some missing. This repertoire shows 15,000 or so clones, 50% to 70% found once; its top ten account for less than 3%. Here the sequenced sample was PBMCs, taken before nivolumab (anti-PD-1) treatment. The receptor source for this set is a person between 40 and 80 years old with oral cavity squamous cell carcinoma.

This clone was detected a few times. J is TRBJ1-1 and V is TRBV5-1; perhaps TRBD1 as D (6 bases). The CDR3 totals 14 residues. V lost 0 bases and J 1 base, leaving 7 bases between the germline ends. Germline V gene lookup returns CDR1 SGHRS and CDR2 YFSETQ. For the CDR3, the DNA is TGCGCCAGCAGCTTGGACAGGGCGAACACTGAAGCTTTCTTT. It translates to CASSLDRANTEAFF.

The V and J genes are TRBV6-1 and TRBJ2-7; D possibly corresponds to TRBD2 (5 bases). V lost 6 bases, J lost 5 bases, and 17 bases lay in between. CDR1 is MNHNS, CDR2 SASEGT, per germline. There are 14 residues in the CDR3. The CDR3 sequence is CASRARPEGNEQYF. CDR3 DNA: TGTGCCAGCAGGGCCCGGCCTGAGGGAAACGAGCAGTACTTC.

The chain has TRBV5-1 and TRBJ2-7; D not resolved. CDR1 SGHRS and CDR2 YFSETQ come from the germline V gene. This CDR3 contains 14 residues. V was clipped by 1 base and J by 4 bases, with 12 bases between them. The CDR3 nucleotides read TGCGCCAGCAGCTTGACACCTGGAGAATACGAGCAGTACTTC. Protein: CASSLTPGEYEQYF. Full variable domain (outside the CDR3, taken from reference TRBV5-1 and TRBJ2-7): KAGVTQTPRYLIKTRGQQVTLSCSPISGHRSVSWYQQTPGQGLQFLFEYFSETQRNKGNFPGRFSGRQFSNSRSEMNVSTLELGDSALYLCASSLTPGEYEQYFGPGTRLTVT.